What follows are 3 T cell receptor beta chains derived from one specimen sequenced in a study of T cells after yellow fever vaccination. Using its own MiXCR run on the 5' RACE reads, TCRdb lists one record per CDR3 protein. In the table there are about 45,000 distinct CDR3 sequences, 6% to 7% of which are singletons. The sample here was CD8+ T cells not binding an NS4B(214-222) dextramer, sorted from PBMCs, taken 45 days after the yellow fever booster vaccination. These receptors came from a man aged 25 to 45 who received the YFV17D yellow fever vaccine.

The table lists this clonotype with many counts. V is TRBV6-6 and J is TRBJ2-7; no firm D call. CDR3 size: 13 residues. Germline loops: CDR1 MNHNY, CDR2 SVGAGI (reference sequence). V lost 4 bases, J lost 3 bases, and 10 bases lay in between. The CDR3 reads CASSSRLIYEQYF. DNA of the CDR3: TGTGCCAGCAGTTCTCGGCTGATCTACGAGCAGTACTTC.

This clonotype has a count of ten or more. This sequence joins TRBV20-1 and TRBJ2-7; D is possibly TRBD2 (6 bases). Per the germline V gene, CDR1 is DFQATT and CDR2 is SNEGSKA (reference sequence). V dropped 4 bases and J dropped 1 base, with 14 bases sitting between them. There are 14 residues in the CDR3. The CDR3, as DNA: TGCAGTGCTAAGGACGGGAGCACTTCCTACGAGCAGTACTTC. This codes for CSAKDGSTSYEQYF.

This clonotype was detected ten times or more. This chain connects TRBV29-1 to TRBJ2-2; 8 positions agree with TRBD1. Looked up from germline, CDR1 is SQVTM and CDR2 is ANQGSEA. Trimming removed 1 base from V and 6 bases from J; junction bases left unmatched: 7. CDR3 length: 15 residues. The chain's CDR3 is CSVEVGQVFSGELFF. CDR3 nucleotides: TGCAGCGTTGAAGTGGGACAGGTTTTTTCCGGGGAGCTGTTTTTT.